Included here is one TCR beta chain sequence, with context. The antigen remains unidentified. The libraries of TRB cDNA were prepared using 5' RACE with UMI labels. TCRdb derives one entry per CDR3 protein from the 5' RACE reads, leaving out DNA. The sample has 140,000 to 150,000 distinct CDR3 sequences. These data come from a study of CXCR3-negative and CXCR3-positive naive CD8 T cells. Study outcomes and limitations: TRB CDR3s were more hydrophobic in CXCR3-positive than in CXCR3-negative naive cells.

Sample: naive CXCR3+ CD8+ T cells from blood. Documented subset: CD45RO-CCR7+CD27+CD95- naive CD8+ T cells expressing CXCR3 (TNR3+). The TCR was taken from a human donor in good health. Some clones in this sample may be carry-over from other donors' samples.

The CDR3 loop is CSVLKNTGELFF. This chain uses TRBV29-1 with TRBJ2-2. The CDR3 contains 12 residues. The germline CDR1 and CDR2 sequences are SQVTM and ANQGSEA.